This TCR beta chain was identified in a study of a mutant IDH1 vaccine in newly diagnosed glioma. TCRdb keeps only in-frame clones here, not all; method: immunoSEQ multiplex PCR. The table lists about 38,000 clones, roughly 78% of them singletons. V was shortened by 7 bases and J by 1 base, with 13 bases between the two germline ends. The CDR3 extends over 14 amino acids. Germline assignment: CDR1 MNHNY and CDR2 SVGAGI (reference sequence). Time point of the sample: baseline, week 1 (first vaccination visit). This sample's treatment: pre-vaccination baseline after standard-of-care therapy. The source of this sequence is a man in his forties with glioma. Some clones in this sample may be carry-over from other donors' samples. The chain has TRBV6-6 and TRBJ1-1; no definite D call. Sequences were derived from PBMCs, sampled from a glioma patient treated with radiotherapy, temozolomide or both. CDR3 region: CASNYQQQNTEAFF. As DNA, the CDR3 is TGTGCCAGCAACTATCAGCAACAGAACACTGAAGCTTTCTTT.